The text below deals with one T cell receptor (beta chain). The trim removed 4 bases at V and 2 bases at J, leaving 9 bases unmatched. The CDR3 sequence is 16 residues long. Germline V gene data show CDR1 as SGHRS and CDR2 as YFSETQ. Sequenced by immunoSEQ multiplex PCR; TCRdb stores in-frame clones only, minus some. Counted here are under 600,000 clones, approximately 97% occurring once; the ten biggest clones make up around 0.06%. This entry comes from a study of shared clonotypes between healthy human individuals. The source material was naive CD4+ T cells sorted from blood. Documented subset: CD45RA+ positively selected. The chain is built from TRBV5-1 and TRBJ2-5, with TRBD2 identical over 9 bases. This receptor was identified in a woman aged 25-40 years in good health. The CDR3 loop reads CASSVFASGGQETQYF. The CDR3 coding sequence is TGCGCCAGCAGCGTCTTCGCCAGCGGGGGGCAAGAGACCCAGTACTTC.